This T cell receptor beta chain was obtained from a study of cytomegalovirus exposure and HLA in healthy donors (dated by TCRdb to 2015 to 2018). For the study in its entirety: In an earlier analysis of around 540 of the donors, 250 to 350 Gb of sequence data and 100 million or so unique TCR beta sequences from 150 million to 200 million T cells were reported. Approximately 300 gigabases of sequencing data and approximately 91 million unique TCR sequences made up an early release that covered 500 to 650 HLA-typed donors. Of the 300 to 450 genotyped donors, approximately 83% fell in the genetic ancestry cluster associated with self-reported Caucasian donors. The aim of the study was to test whether cataloging public T cell receptors could identify signatures of past pathogen exposure. Using immunosequencing, the study profiled T cell repertoires from fewer than 850 subjects and related those repertoires to cytomegalovirus serostatus. In addition to the first cohort of 650 to 750 subjects, a separate validation cohort of approximately 110 different subjects was used. High-throughput TCR immunosequencing, statistical association of individual TCRs with disease status, and machine learning were combined to predict cytomegalovirus infection status. A later analysis re-examined previously published TCR beta repertoires from just over 650 donors and added high-resolution HLA genotyping to investigate patterns of TCR occurrence. Rather than using new phenotypic data, the later analysis identified candidate immune exposures from TCR beta sequences and from how often those sequences occurred across donors. An earlier analysis of around 640 of the donors used high-throughput TCR beta sequencing to judge whether each TCR beta V gene segment behaved as functional or pseudogenic. Alongside the repertoire data, information on donor age, sex, ethnicity and CMV serostatus was compiled. A later genetic analysis used genome-wide SNP genotypes for about 60% of the roughly 670 donors, treating that subset as a discovery cohort. Every repertoire in the discovery cohort had been generated on one and the same sequencing platform. HLA typing included class I and class II loci at four-digit resolution. Typing coverage differed by locus: A, B, C, DRB1 and DQB1 were typed in roughly 629-640 donors, DQA1 in about 500, DPA1 in around 600, and DPB1 in 400 to 490. Roughly five DR-DQ haplotypes were handled as single units for association and clustering because linkage in the cohort was strong. Across around 400 genotyped donors of the cohort, an average of roughly 200,000 unique TCR beta nucleotide sequences per donor were sequenced, and roughly a sixth of those sequences were non-productive. What the study reported, not specific to this receptor: The classifier was reported to diagnose cytomegalovirus status with high specificity and sensitivity in both the original and validation cohorts. A later analysis associated 15,000 or so TCR beta sequences with specific HLA alleles at a false discovery rate of 0.05. The earlier analysis of some 560 of the donors excluded roughly 16 rarely observed V segments, including chromosome 9 orphons, because counts were too low. A further reported finding was that TCR beta sequences accurately predicted the HLA-A and HLA-B alleles for most subjects in the first cohort. A later genetic analysis associated a missense DCLRE1C variant with V-gene and J-gene trimming of TCR beta chains, and an independent cohort replicated the association. Compared with the approximately 670-donor mean, donors in an Asian-associated ancestry cluster had fewer N-insertions in productive TCRs, according to a later genetic analysis. In the study, about 150 TCR beta chains were listed as associated with cytomegalovirus. The presence/absence analyses assumed that sequencing depth was roughly uniform across donors, and that assumption may not be true. Because HLA typing was unavailable for some donors at each locus, only the typed subset was used in association tests. In an earlier analysis of some 540 of the donors, most TCR beta V segments appeared in productive rearrangements about 90% or about 30% of the time, broadly matching IMGT annotations. The authors suggested that the approach could potentially be generalized to other disease states and immunological phenotypes. Most TCR sequences were observed very rarely across donors, whereas some public TCRs were present in many individuals. In vitro tests confirmed that three of the cytomegalovirus-associated TCR beta chains recognize cytomegalovirus antigens. A later analysis found that HLA-associated TCR beta chains were more clonally expanded and had lower generation probabilities than equally common non-associated chains. Linkage disequilibrium might explain the correlated functional status among segregating V segments, but an unknown experimental factor could not be excluded. Several of the top co-occurrence clusters appeared to be linked to parvovirus B19, influenza, CMV and Epstein-Barr virus, according to a later analysis. Immune exposure information for the cohort was limited to CMV serostatus. In a later analysis, the rate of TCR association differed among HLA loci, with DRB1 alleles having the most associated TCRs and HLA-C alleles having the fewest. A group of highly shared sequence variants was considered likely to be a technical artifact of the sequencing pipeline. The 87-base-pair reads could not distinguish some IMGT-functional V segments, including TRBV6-2 and TRBV6-3, so those segments were excluded. This cohort had only TCR beta chains sequenced, and the lack of alpha or paired-chain data limited which features could be detected. Most CMV-associated TCR beta chains appeared to be HLA-restricted in a later analysis, and the HLA associations seemed to be driven largely by CMV exposure. When HLA alleles, especially DR and DQ, strongly co-occurred, attributing TCR associations to individual alleles was difficult.

The library was built by means of the immunoSEQ multiplex PCR assay. For the multiplex PCR, a mixture combining 60 forward primers for TCR Vbeta segments and 13 reverse primers for TCR Jbeta segments was used. A multiplex PCR assay on genomic DNA amplified the CDR3 region of rearranged TCR beta genes. The amplified TCR beta libraries were sequenced on the Illumina HiSeq System as 87-base-pair reads. The authors processed their data as follows. In a later analysis, 77 million or so unique TCR beta chains were counted across the 500 to 850 repertoires, and approximately 11 million of these chains were shared by at least two donors. Raw reads were error-corrected and collapsed into unique sequences with a nearest-neighbor algorithm that merged closely related sequences to remove PCR and sequencing errors. To assign V, D and J gene segments, CDR3 sequences were aligned to IMGT reference sequences. For a sequence to be retained, a match of at least six nucleotides to both a V gene segment and a J gene segment was required. Rearrangements were classified as productive when the CDR3 lacked stop codons and remained in frame with V and J, and all other rearrangements were classified as non-productive. CDR3 was defined by IMGT convention, running from the second conserved V-encoded cysteine to the conserved J-encoded phenylalanine. In an earlier analysis of around 540 of the donors, sequences lacking an unambiguous match to a single V gene segment were excluded. An earlier analysis of under 750 of the donors called V segments functional above 56.7% productive rearrangements and segregating when the between-donor standard deviation exceeded 5%. A statistical classification framework was built to diagnose cytomegalovirus status from the catalog of TCR beta chain sequences. V and J gene assignment, in a later analysis, came from comparing TCR nucleotide sequences with IMGT/GENE-DB human TR gene sequences. A later analysis assigned CDR3 sequences and most-parsimonious VDJ recombination scenarios with the TCRdist pipeline. A later analysis defined each TCR beta chain by its CDR3 amino acid sequence plus V-gene family, and excluded reads lacking a unique V-gene family. To address suspected cross-contamination and a sequencing artifact, a later analysis removed approximately 590 highly shared, low-generation-probability nucleotide sequences. For each public chain, a later analysis derived a clonal expansion index from normalized ranks of inferred template counts within each repertoire. In a later analysis, generation probabilities were computed with a VDJ recombination model fitted to out-of-frame rearrangements, and the resulting probabilities were checked against IGoR. Hypergeometric tests were used in a later analysis to score TCR-TCR, TCR-HLA and TCR-CMV co-occurrence, with a repertoire-size bias correction applied to the TCR pairs. False discovery rates were estimated in a later analysis by permuting HLA or CMV assignments 20 times. In a later analysis, co-occurring TCRs were grouped using DBSCAN, with TCRdist sequence similarity added in when clustering inside HLA-allele-positive subsets. Repertoires with fewer than 30,000 or more than 120,000 public chains, plus five repertoires with anomalous nucleotide sharing, were excluded from co-occurrence clustering. Sourced from immuneACCESS, this table was stored by TCRdb with only in-frame sequences that have V and J called. A share of the clones is absent; for the studies checked, an unresolved V gene accounts for under half, and the remainder has no known explanation. That table furnishes V, J and clone size, whereas the DNA furnished D and trimming. The sample table holds over 150,000 clones, of which 75% to 90% were seen once. Roughly 1.9% of the sample belongs to the ten largest clones.

The CDR3 spans 15 residues, from the cysteine through the phenylalanine. Only the CDR3 portion is preserved as DNA: 45 bases, with reading frame beginning at the first base. The V end loses 0 bases and the J end loses 0 bases, and a stretch of 6 bases separates them. The germline V gene encodes CDR1 MNHNS and CDR2 SASEGT. The cohort consisted of 600 to 700 healthy bone marrow donors. All cohort members were sampled while nominally healthy, although unrecorded immune exposures were likely present. Of the 666 cohort members, almost 300 had positive CMV serostatus and approximately 360 had negative CMV serostatus, and CMV serostatus was not recorded for the donor. A peripheral blood sample was provided by each donor, and peripheral blood mononuclear cells were used for TCR beta sequencing. The Qiagen DNeasy Blood Extraction Kit was used to extract genomic DNA from the blood cell samples. Details on this clone: This receptor's antigen is unknown. Base qualities were left out, and no much larger clone turns up one base away.

This receptor chain uses TRBV6-1 and TRBJ1-5, with no confidently assigned D gene. This sequence originates from a human donor in good health. The sequencing input was PBMCs. The CDR3 has the sequence CASSEASDSNQPQHF. The DNA sequence is as follows: TGTGCCAGCAGTGAAGCGTCAGATAGCAATCAGCCCCAGCATTTT.